This T cell receptor (beta chain) was sequenced for a study of blood T cell repertoires in COVID-19. The overall study: There were acute and convalescent COVID-19 samples, and they came from the United States, Italy and Spain. T cells, B-cell-depleted T cells, or PBMCs supplied cDNA or gDNA.

In the original processing: Amplification of reference gene primers was used by the study to estimate nucleated cell counts. Produced via immunoSEQ multiplex PCR; TCRdb's table is partial and in-frame only. The DNA gave D and trimming, while V, J and clone size come from that table. This sample has 100,000 to 150,000 clones, with 85% found just once. The CDR3 is 11 residues long. The V and J ends lost 7 bases and 4 bases respectively, with 4 bases between them. Germline assignment: CDR1 WSHSY and CDR2 SAAADI. The sample holds many counts of this clone. The clonotype was recovered from a woman older than 75 with acute or convalescent COVID-19. V is TRBV10-2 and J is TRBJ2-2, with D unclear. Input material: peripheral blood. Here the CDR3 DNA reads TGCGCCAGCACCCTCACCGGGGAGCTGTTTTTT. Translating it yields CASTLTGELFF.